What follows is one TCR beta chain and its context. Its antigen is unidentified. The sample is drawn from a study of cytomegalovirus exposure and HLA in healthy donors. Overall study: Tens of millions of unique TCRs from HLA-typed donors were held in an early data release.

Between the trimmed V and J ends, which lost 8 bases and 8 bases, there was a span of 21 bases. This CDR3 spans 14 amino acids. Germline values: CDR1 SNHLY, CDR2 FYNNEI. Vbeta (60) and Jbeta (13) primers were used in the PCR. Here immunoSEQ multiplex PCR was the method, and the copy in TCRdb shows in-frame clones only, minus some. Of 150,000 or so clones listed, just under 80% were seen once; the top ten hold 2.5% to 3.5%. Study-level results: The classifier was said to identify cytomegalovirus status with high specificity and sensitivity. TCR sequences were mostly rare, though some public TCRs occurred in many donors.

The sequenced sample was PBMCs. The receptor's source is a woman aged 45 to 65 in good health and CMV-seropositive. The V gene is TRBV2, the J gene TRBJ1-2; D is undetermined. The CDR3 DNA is TGTGCCAGCGGACGGAGCCTCGGGGTTCCGGGCTACACCTTC. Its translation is CASGRSLGVPGYTF.